Listed here is a single T cell receptor (beta chain). Its target is unknown. CDR3 length equals 14 residues. V dropped 1 base and J dropped 7 bases, with 10 bases sitting between them. Germline V gene sequence: CDR1 LGHNT, CDR2 FRNRAP. These data come from a study of beta chain features in type 1 diabetes. Study-wide findings and caveats: Shortening that was moderate but significant affected the TCRB CDR3s of Type 1 diabetes patients in all four CD4+ subsets. Sequencing from cDNA could over-represent high-TCR-expressing cells. The similarity of naive, central memory and Treg TCRB repertoires appeared greater among patients than among healthy donors. There were fewer insertions and more deletions at the VDJ junctions of type 1 diabetes patients.

Reverse transcribing all isolated RNA meant expressed TCRB transcripts were sequenced. Data came from immunoSEQ multiplex PCR; TCRdb stores just in-frame clones and leaves some out. There are more than 250,000 clones in the sample; roughly 22% occur only once, and 0.028% lies in the top ten. The receptor's source is a woman in her thirties or forties with type 1 diabetes. V is TRBV12-5 and J is TRBJ2-2; D unclear. Sequencing input: naive CD4+ T cells from blood. The CDR3 loop is CASGLDHPSGELFF. The CDR3 DNA reads TGTGCTAGTGGTTTGGACCACCCCAGCGGGGAGCTGTTTTTT.